This T cell receptor beta chain was recorded in a study of radiation and T cells in renal cell carcinoma. Study summary: Nephrectomy followed 15 Gy stereotactic body radiation by 4 weeks.

Sequencing used immunoSEQ multiplex PCR; TCRdb keeps in-frame clones, though not all of them. This repertoire shows tens of thousands of clones, under 90% found once; its top ten account for 5% to 7.5%. Time point noted: baseline pretreatment blood. Treatment of the sample: 15 Gy SBRT to primary tumor, nephrectomy 4 weeks later. Blood was sampled at baseline, 2 weeks and 4 weeks after SBRT. This renal cell carcinoma was of the clear cell type. This clone was picked up a small number of times. Its antigen is not known. Regarding the study as a whole: From baseline, blood top tumor clonotypes peaked at 2 weeks post-radiation.

CDR3 length: 14 residues. V was pared by 3 bases and J by 1 base, with 12 bases between. The germline CDR1 and CDR2 sequences are SQVTM and ANQGSEA. This chain links TRBV29-1 with TRBJ1-1; TRBD1 might be the D (5 bases). The input for sequencing was blood, taken from a patient whose treatment included radiotherapy and nephrectomy. This sequence was found in a man in his 60s with renal cell carcinoma. The CDR3: CSVDQGRSNTEAFF. CDR3 bases: TGCAGCGTTGATCAGGGCAGATCGAACACTGAAGCTTTCTTT. The full variable domain, with the rest looked up from reference TRBV29-1 and TRBJ1-1, is SAVISQKPSRDICQRGTSLTIQCQVDSQVTMMFWYRQQPGQSLTLIATANQGSEATYESGFVIDKFPISRPNLTFSTLTVSNMSPEDSSIYLCSVDQGRSNTEAFFGQGTRLTVV.